There are a few counts of the clone carrying this T cell receptor beta chain. The target antigen is unknown. This entry belongs to a study of T cells after yellow fever vaccination. TCRdb redid the calling of the 5' RACE reads with MiXCR, one entry per CDR3 protein. This sample has 250,000 to 300,000 distinct CDR3 sequences, with roughly 5.6% found just once. Regarding the study as a whole: It was a small share of clonotypes that appeared in both CD4 and CD8 compartments. Compared with primary, the secondary response was weaker and peaked at day 5, not 15.

The CDR3 consists of 15 residues. The V segment lost 4 bases and the J segment 8 bases; nucleotides outside the gene matches: 8. Germline CDR1 and CDR2: SGHRS and YFSETQ. The chain links TRBV5-1 to TRBJ2-1; 11 bases align to TRBD1. This receptor was identified in a man between 18 and 35 years old who received the YFV17D yellow fever vaccine. The specimen was CD4+ T cells sorted from PBMCs, collected on the day of the yellow fever booster vaccination. The CDR3 sequence: CASSAGQGARDEQFF. The CDR3 DNA is TGCGCCAGCAGCGCCGGACAGGGGGCGCGGGATGAGCAGTTCTTC. Full variable domain (rest looked up from reference TRBV5-1 and TRBJ2-1): KAGVTQTPRYLIKTRGQQVTLSCSPISGHRSVSWYQQTPGQGLQFLFEYFSETQRNKGNFPGRFSGRQFSNSRSEMNVSTLELGDSALYLCASSAGQGARDEQFFGPGTRLTVL.